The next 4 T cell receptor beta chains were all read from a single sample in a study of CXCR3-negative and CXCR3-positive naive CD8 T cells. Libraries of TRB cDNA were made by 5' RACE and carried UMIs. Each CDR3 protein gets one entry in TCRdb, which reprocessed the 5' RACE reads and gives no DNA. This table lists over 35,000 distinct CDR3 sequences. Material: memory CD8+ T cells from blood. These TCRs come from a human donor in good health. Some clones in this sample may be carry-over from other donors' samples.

CDR3 amino acids: CASSQKTRDLYGYTF. The chain links TRBV4-1 to TRBJ1-2; the TCRdb D gene call, TRBD1, has no DNA to confirm it. The germline V gene has CDR1 MGHRA and CDR2 YSYEKL. CDR3 length equals 15 residues.

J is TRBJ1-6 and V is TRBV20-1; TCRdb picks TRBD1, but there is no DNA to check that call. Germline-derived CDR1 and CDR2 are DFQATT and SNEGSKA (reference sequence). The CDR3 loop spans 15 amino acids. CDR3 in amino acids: CSATDAGGASSPLHF.

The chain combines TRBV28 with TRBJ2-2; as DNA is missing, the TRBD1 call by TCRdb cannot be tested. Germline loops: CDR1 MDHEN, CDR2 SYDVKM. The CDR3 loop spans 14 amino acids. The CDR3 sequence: CASSPFRDTGELFF.

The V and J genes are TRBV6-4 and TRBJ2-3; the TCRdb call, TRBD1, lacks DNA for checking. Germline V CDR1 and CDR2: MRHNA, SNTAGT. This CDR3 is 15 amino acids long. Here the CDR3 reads CASSDSQGATDTQYF.